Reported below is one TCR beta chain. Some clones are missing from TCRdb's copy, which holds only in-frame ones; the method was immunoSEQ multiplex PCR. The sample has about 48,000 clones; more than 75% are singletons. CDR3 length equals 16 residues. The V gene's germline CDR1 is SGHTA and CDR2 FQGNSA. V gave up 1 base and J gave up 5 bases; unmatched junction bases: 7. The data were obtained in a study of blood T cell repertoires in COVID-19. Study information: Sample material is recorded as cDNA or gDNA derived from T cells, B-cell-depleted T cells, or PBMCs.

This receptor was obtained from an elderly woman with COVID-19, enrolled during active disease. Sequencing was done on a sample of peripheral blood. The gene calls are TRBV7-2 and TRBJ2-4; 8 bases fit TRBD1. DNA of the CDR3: TGTGCCAGCAGCTTAGGACCTGGACAGGGTCAAAACATTCAGTACTTC. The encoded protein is CASSLGPGQGQNIQYF.